This entry features one T cell receptor beta chain sequence. Its specific antigen is unknown. Base qualities are not recorded, but no much larger clone differs from it by a single base. Trimming costs V 2 bases and J 6 bases, and their ends lie 22 bases apart. In the germline V gene, CDR1 corresponds to ENHRY and CDR2 to SYGVKD. From the cysteine up to the phenylalanine, the CDR3 has a length of 17 residues. Just the 51-base CDR3 DNA is kept, in frame starting at base 1. For repertoire sequencing, the TCR beta CDR3 regions were amplified from RNA transcripts. The first round was an RT-PCR using HTBI primers with the Qiagen OneStep RT-PCR kit, and this first round was followed by a second-round multiplex PCR, then size selection and purification. The libraries underwent paired-end sequencing with 100 bp reads on an Illumina HiSeq2000. As for the authors' bioinformatics: SOAPnuke was used for read processing, and reads with adapters, uncalled bases, a mean Phred below 15, or no exact constant-primer or identifier match were discarded. COPE v1.2.5 was used to merge high-quality paired reads. Unique nucleotide sequences were defined as clonotypes and aligned to IMGT TRB V, D and J references using MiTCR v1.1. The analysis was limited to V-J combinations with a frequency above 0.0001, which together covered just over 98% of the repertoires. A TCR clonal expansion and chaos score per V-J combination was defined as the ratio of F50 clonal expansion to chaos observed in the TCRdist matrix. Welch's t-statistics and random forest were used to reduce features to some 13 V-J combinations, which were fed into a naive Bayes classifier. The similarity between thyroid and blood repertoires was quantified using the Morisita-Horn index. TCRdb cleaned the public reads at Q25 with fastp, built clones with MiXCR and kept in-frame beta chains. When rows share a CDR3 protein, they turn into one entry using the most common DNA and genes. These V and J calls rely on TCRdb rather than the paper's analysis. The sample has 200,000 to 250,000 distinct CDR3 sequences on record, around 50% of them singletons. The ten largest clones take up around 47% of the sample.

The entry originates in a study of Graves' ophthalmopathy and Graves' hyperthyroidism (dated by TCRdb to the late 2010s). For the study in its entirety: Peripheral blood was collected at initial diagnosis, before any treatment. The study used signatures of the TCR beta repertoire to tell Graves' ophthalmopathy apart from Graves' hyperthyroidism and to predict which patients would progress to ophthalmopathy. In total, 135 blood samples were TCR-sequenced: 40 to 45 ophthalmopathy, approximately 80 hyperthyroidism and about 17 hyperthyroidism-to-ophthalmopathy patients. To explore V-J signatures that distinguish ophthalmopathy from hyperthyroidism, a discovery set of roughly 98 patients was enrolled, made up of 43 with ophthalmopathy and fewer than 60 with stable hyperthyroidism. For independent validation, a separate cohort was made up of approximately 19 hyperthyroidism patients plus 17 patients who later progressed from hyperthyroidism to ophthalmopathy. In roughly six hyperthyroidism patients, the T-cell repertoires found in thyroid tissue were compared with those found in blood. Once sampling was done, hyperthyroidism patients were given methimazole at a starting dose of 30 mg daily, while ophthalmopathy patients were given high-dose intravenous methylprednisolone. Overall study results and their limits: No statistical method was used to predetermine the sample size, and group allocation was not hidden from the investigators. In validation, the model predicted ophthalmopathy progression with nearly 71% sensitivity and around 72% specificity; some twelve predicted patients were CT-confirmed with GO in a median of around 6 months. Ophthalmopathy was separated from stable hyperthyroidism by the 13-signature model with 85% to 90% sensitivity and just under 84% specificity in cross-validation and with 80%/75% in the test set. Among expanded thyroid clonotypes with frequency above 0.001, most also showed up in blood, which suggests that blood repertoires may reflect the thyroid immune response.

Ophthalmopathy patients were characterized by moderately to severely active disease, a Clinical Activity Score of at least 3, a NOSPECS grade of at least 4, and a disease duration under 3 months. Anyone with other autoimmune diseases, uncontrolled infections, pregnancy or lactation was excluded from the study. Clinical symptoms, serum thyroxine, TRAb, thyroid ultrasound and orbital computed tomography were used for diagnosis. PBMCs were isolated from 7.5 to 10 ml of fresh peripheral blood by Ficoll-Paque density gradient centrifugation. Total RNA was extracted using Trizol reagent, and RNA quality was checked on an Agilent 2100 Bioanalyzer.

The chain links TRBV10-3 with TRBJ1-1; D gene: possibly TRBD1, on 6 matching bases. The receptor was derived from an adult man with Graves' ophthalmopathy. What was sequenced was peripheral blood. The CDR3 reads CAISEPTTGKGDAEAFF. The DNA is as follows: TGTGCCATCAGTGAGCCGACGACCGGGAAGGGGGACGCTGAAGCTTTCTTT.